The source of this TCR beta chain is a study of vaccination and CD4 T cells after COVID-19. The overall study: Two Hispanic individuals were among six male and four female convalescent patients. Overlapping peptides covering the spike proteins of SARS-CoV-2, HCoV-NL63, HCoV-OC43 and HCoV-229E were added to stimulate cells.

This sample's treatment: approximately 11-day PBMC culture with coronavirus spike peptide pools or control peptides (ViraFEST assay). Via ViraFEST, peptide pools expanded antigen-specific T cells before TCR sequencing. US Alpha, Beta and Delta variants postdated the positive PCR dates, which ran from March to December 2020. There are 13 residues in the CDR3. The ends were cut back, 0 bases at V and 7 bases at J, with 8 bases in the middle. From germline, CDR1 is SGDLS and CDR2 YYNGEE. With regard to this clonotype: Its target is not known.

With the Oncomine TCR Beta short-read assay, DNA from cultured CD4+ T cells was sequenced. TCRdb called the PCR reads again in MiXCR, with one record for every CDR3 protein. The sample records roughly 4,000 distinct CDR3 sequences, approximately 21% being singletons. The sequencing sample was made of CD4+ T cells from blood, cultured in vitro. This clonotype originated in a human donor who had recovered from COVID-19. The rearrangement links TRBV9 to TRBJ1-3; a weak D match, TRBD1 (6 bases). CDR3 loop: CASSVEGGNTIYF. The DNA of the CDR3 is TGTGCCAGCAGCGTAGAGGGGGGTAACACCATATATTTT.